The present T cell receptor beta chain was sequenced within a study of blood T cell repertoires in COVID-19. The overall study: The United States, Italy and Spain provided the acute and convalescent COVID-19 samples.

How the authors handled the data: For nucleated cells, counts were estimated from reference gene primer amplification. Assay used: immunoSEQ multiplex PCR; TCRdb lists only in-frame clones, some missing. The V and J calls and clone size are taken from that table; D and trimming were inferred from the DNA. The sample shows about 270,000 clones, approximately 90% of them seen only once. Trimming shortened V by 5 bases and J by 9 bases, and 14 bases separated the two germline ends. There are 13 residues in the CDR3. Recruits, aged roughly 18 to 100 years, lived in some 25 US areas. Donors were grouped by their self-reported clinical history.

Sequenced sample: PBMCs or T cells enriched from blood (not recorded which). This TCR was sampled from a woman aged 40 to 55 with acute COVID-19. V and J are TRBV12-3 or TRBV12-4 and TRBJ1-5; D unresolved. The CDR3 DNA reads TGTGCCAGCAGTCTCCTTGTCCCGGGGCCCCAGCATTTT. It codes for CASSLLVPGPQHF.